The next 5 T cell receptor beta chains were all read from a single sample in a study of cytomegalovirus exposure and HLA in healthy donors. Primers for the PCR totalled 60 Vbeta and 13 Jbeta. Using immunoSEQ multiplex PCR, the repertoire was profiled, and TCRdb retains in-frame clones only, with some absent. Among about 200,000 clones listed, around 79% were seen once. The source material was PBMCs. The receptors stem from a male donor in good health and CMV-seropositive.

V is TRBV7-8 and J is TRBJ1-2, with TRBD1 identical over 7 bases. V was pared by 4 bases and J by 4 bases, with 6 bases of the junction left unmatched. Germline CDR1 SGHVS, CDR2 FQNEAQ. The CDR3 consists of 14 residues. The CDR3 reads CASSSRQGTYGYTF. The DNA for the CDR3 is TGTGCCAGCAGCTCCAGACAGGGTACCTATGGCTACACCTTC.

This chain links TRBV5-6 with TRBJ2-5; 9 bases agree with TRBD1. The CDR3 consists of 15 residues. V lost 4 bases, J lost 4 bases, and 8 bases stayed unmatched. Looked up from germline, CDR1 is SGHDT and CDR2 is YYEEEE. The CDR3 loop reads CASSLGTGKGETQYF. The DNA for the CDR3 is TGTGCCAGCAGCCTGGGGACAGGGAAGGGAGAGACCCAGTACTTC. Full variable domain (outside the CDR3, taken from reference TRBV5-6 and TRBJ2-5): DAGVTQSPTHLIKTRGQQVTLRCSPKSGHDTVSWYQQALGQGPQFIFQYYEEEERQRGNFPDRFSGHQFPNYSSELNVNALLLGDSALYLCASSLGTGKGETQYFGPGTRLLVL.

This chain joins TRBV5-1 and TRBJ2-6, with D possibly being TRBD2 (6 bases). The CDR3 loop spans 15 amino acids. Germline values: CDR1 SGHRS, CDR2 YFSETQ. Trimming stripped 4 bases from V and 5 bases from J, with 13 bases between. The CDR3 nucleotides read TGCGCCAGCAGCGGAGGGACCCAGTGGGCCAACGTCCTGACTTTC. Translation: CASSGGTQWANVLTF.

A few counts support this clone. This sequence joins TRBV30 and TRBJ1-6; D is possibly TRBD1 (6 bases). The CDR3 length is 17 residues. Germline V lookup: CDR1 GTSNPN, CDR2 SVGIG (reference sequence). The V end was cut by 4 bases, the J end by 0 bases, with 16 bases between. CDR3 bases: TGTGCCTGGAAGGTTCGGGGACAAAGCTCCTATAATTCACCCCTCCACTTT. Translation: CAWKVRGQSSYNSPLHF. Full variable domain (outside the CDR3, taken from reference TRBV30 and TRBJ1-6): SQTIHQWPATLVQPVGSPLSLECTVEGTSNPNLYWYRQAAGRGLQLLFYSVGIGQISSEVPQNLSASRPQDRQFILSSKKLLLSDSGFYLCAWKVRGQSSYNSPLHFGNGTRLTVT.

The CDR3 DNA follows: TGTGCCTCCTCAGAGACCGAAGGGGGAAACATTCAGTACTTC. Its protein product is CASSETEGGNIQYF. The V call is TRBV27, the J call TRBJ2-4; a possible D gene is TRBD1 (6 bases). V shed 11 bases and J shed 6 bases, with 20 bases lying between them. Germline CDR1 is MNHEY and CDR2 is SMNVEV (reference sequence). The CDR3 totals 14 residues.